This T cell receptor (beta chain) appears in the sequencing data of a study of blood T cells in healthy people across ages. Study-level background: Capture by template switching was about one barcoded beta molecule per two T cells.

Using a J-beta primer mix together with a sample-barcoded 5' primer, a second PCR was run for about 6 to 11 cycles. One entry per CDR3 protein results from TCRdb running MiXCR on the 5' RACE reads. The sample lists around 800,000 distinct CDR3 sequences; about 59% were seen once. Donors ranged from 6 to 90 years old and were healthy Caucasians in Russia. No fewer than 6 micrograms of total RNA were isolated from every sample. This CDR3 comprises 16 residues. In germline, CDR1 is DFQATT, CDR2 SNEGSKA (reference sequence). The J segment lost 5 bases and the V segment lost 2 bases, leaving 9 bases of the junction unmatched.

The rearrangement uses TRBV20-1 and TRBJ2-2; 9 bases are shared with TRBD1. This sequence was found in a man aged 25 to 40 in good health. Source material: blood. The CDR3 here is CSARNAGDRATGELFF. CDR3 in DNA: TGCAGTGCTAGAAACGCCGGGGACAGGGCGACCGGGGAGCTGTTTTTT.